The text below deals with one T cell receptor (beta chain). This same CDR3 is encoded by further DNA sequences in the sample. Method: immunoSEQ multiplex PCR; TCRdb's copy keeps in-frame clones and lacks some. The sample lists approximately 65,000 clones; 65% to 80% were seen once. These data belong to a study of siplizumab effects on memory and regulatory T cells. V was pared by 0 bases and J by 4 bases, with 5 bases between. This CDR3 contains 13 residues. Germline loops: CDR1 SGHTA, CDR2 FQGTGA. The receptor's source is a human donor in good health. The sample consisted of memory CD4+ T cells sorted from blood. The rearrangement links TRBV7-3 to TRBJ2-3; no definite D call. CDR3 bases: TGTGCCAGCAGCTTAACGGGCGCAGATACGCAGTATTTT. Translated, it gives CASSLTGADTQYF.